The clone carrying this TCR beta chain was detected a few times. Its antigen is unknown. Sequencing used immunoSEQ multiplex PCR; TCRdb keeps in-frame clones, though not all of them. The data hold about 140,000 clones, with about 91% observed a single time. This sample stems from a study of cytomegalovirus exposure and HLA in healthy donors. Overall study findings and caveats: Altogether, 164 TCR beta chains were recorded as cytomegalovirus-associated. Most TCR sequences proved rare, with some public TCRs found in many donors.

V lost 3 bases, J lost 8 bases, and 16 bases lay in between. Germline CDR1 and CDR2: MDHEN and SYDVKM. CDR3 length equals 14 residues. Source material: PBMCs. The rearrangement links TRBV28 to TRBJ1-2, with D tentatively TRBD1 (6 bases). This TCR was sampled from a man aged 18 to 30 in good health and CMV-seropositive. The chain's CDR3 is CASSFQYRVKGYTF. The CDR3 DNA follows: TGTGCCAGCAGTTTCCAGTACAGGGTCAAAGGCTACACCTTC.